One and the same sample provided the 29 T cell receptor beta chains below, sequenced in a study of blood T cell repertoires in COVID-19. TCRdb keeps only in-frame clones here, not all; method: immunoSEQ multiplex PCR. The table has about 150,000 clones, 79% seen once; the top ten hold about 8.7%. The sample taken for sequencing was peripheral blood. The receptors here all came from a man in his fifties or sixties with active or convalescent COVID-19.

The J gene is TRBJ1-5, the V gene TRBV7-2; perhaps TRBD1 as D (5 bases). The germline CDR1 and CDR2 sequences are SGHTA and FQGNSA. This CDR3 is 15 amino acids long. V lost 4 bases and J lost 4, with 14 bases in between. The CDR3 loop reads CASSWGPGGNQPQHF. The CDR3 region has the DNA TGTGCCAGCAGCTGGGGCCCAGGTGGGAATCAGCCCCAGCATTTT.

This chain links TRBV7-9 with TRBJ2-5, with a possible D match to TRBD1 (10 bases). Germline loops: CDR1 SEHNR, CDR2 FQNEAQ (reference sequence). CDR3 length equals 18 residues. The germline V and J ends were trimmed by 6 bases and 5 bases, with 28 bases remaining between them. The CDR3 DNA follows: TGTGCCAGCAGGGGACAGGGGCAGGCGGGAGGGCCCGGGGAGACCCAGTACTTC. It encodes CASRGQGQAGGPGETQYF.

This chain links TRBV9 with TRBJ2-5; TRBD1 is a possible D gene (5 bases). Germline V lookup: CDR1 SGDLS, CDR2 YYNGEE. The CDR3 has 14 amino acids. Trimming left V 0 bases short and J 4 bases short, with 10 bases between. The CDR3 DNA is TGTGCCAGCAGCGTAGGAAGTAGGGGAGAGACCCAGTACTTC. Protein: CASSVGSRGETQYF. Variable domain in full (rest from reference TRBV9 and TRBJ2-5): DSGVTQTPKHLITATGQRVTLRCSPRSGDLSVYWYQQSLDQGLQFLIQYYNGEERAKGNILERFSAQQFPDLHSELNLSSLELGDSALYFCASSVGSRGETQYFGPGTRLLVL.

A few counts support this clone. The rearrangement uses TRBV6-5 and TRBJ1-5; possible D gene TRBD1, 6 bases. Trimming pared 6 bases from V and 7 bases from J, leaving 16 bases between. Germline CDR1 is MNHEY and CDR2 is SVGAGI. The CDR3 totals 14 residues. The CDR3 sequence is CASRSFTQGQPQHF. In DNA, the CDR3 is TGTGCCAGCAGGAGTTTTACACAGGGCCAGCCCCAGCATTTT.

The CDR3 loop reads CASSPYDANYGYTF. In DNA, the CDR3 is TGTGCCAGCAGTCCCTACGATGCTAACTATGGCTACACCTTC. The V and J genes are TRBV27 and TRBJ1-2; D gene uncertain. Germline V gene sequence: CDR1 MNHEY, CDR2 SMNVEV (reference sequence). V was shortened by 5 bases and J by 0 bases, with 10 bases between the two germline ends. CDR3 size: 14 residues.

This chain links TRBV18 with TRBJ1-1, with D possibly TRBD1 on 5 matching bases. Germline V lookup: CDR1 KGHSH, CDR2 LQKENI. The germline V and J ends were trimmed by 7 bases and 4 bases, with 19 bases remaining between them. The CDR3 has 15 residues. The CDR3 loop is CASLSSGGTGTEAFF. CDR3 nucleotide sequence: TGTGCCAGCTTATCCAGTGGAGGGACGGGCACTGAAGCTTTCTTT. The variable domain in full, completed from reference TRBV18 and TRBJ1-1, reads NAGVMQNPRHLVRRRGQEARLRCSPMKGHSHVYWYRQLPEEGLKFMVYLQKENIIDESGMPKERFSAEFPKEGPSILRIQQVVRGDSAAYFCASLSSGGTGTEAFFGQGTRLTVV.

The genes are TRBV11-2 and TRBJ1-3; maybe TRBD1 (5 bases). Germline CDR1 and CDR2: SGHAT and FQNNGV. Trimming removed 1 base at V and 4 bases at J, with 14 bases between. CDR3 length equals 16 residues. The CDR3 bases are TGTGCCAGCAGCTTAGTCGGCAGGGCCCTAGGAAACACCATATATTTT. Its protein is CASSLVGRALGNTIYF.

The table lists this clone with a few counts. The chain links TRBV25-1 to TRBJ2-3; D may be TRBD2 (6 bases). Germline CDR1 and CDR2: MGHDK and SYGVNS. V gave up 1 base and J gave up 2 bases, with 10 bases separating them. This CDR3 spans 15 amino acids. The CDR3 region has the DNA TGTGCCAGCAGTGAATCTATGGGACTCACAGATACGCAGTATTTT. This translates into CASSESMGLTDTQYF. The complete variable domain, with remaining parts taken from reference TRBV25-1 and TRBJ2-3, reads EADIYQTPRYLVIGTGKKITLECSQTMGHDKMYWYQQDPGMELHLIHYSYGVNSTEKGDLSSESTVSRIRTEHFPLTLESARPSHTSQYLCASSESMGLTDTQYFGPGTRLTVL.

The rearrangement joins TRBV21-1 to TRBJ2-3; the DNA was not compared with TRBD2, the D call given in the table. TRBV21-1 counts as a pseudogene. CDR3 length: 14 amino acids. The CDR3: CATLAGGNTDTQYF. In nucleotides, the CDR3 is TGTGCCACCCTAGCGGGAGGGAACACAGATACGCAGTATTTT.

The chain combines TRBV28 with TRBJ2-3; TRBD1 aligns across 10 bases. This CDR3 region has 15 residues. Germline loops: CDR1 MDHEN, CDR2 SYDVKM. J lost 1 base, V lost 2 bases, and 0 bases had no gene match. CDR3 residues: CASSLGTGGTDTQYF. The CDR3 DNA follows: TGTGCCAGCAGTTTAGGGACAGGGGGCACAGATACGCAGTATTTT.

The rearrangement joins TRBV4-2 to TRBJ2-1; D perhaps matches TRBD2 (6 bases). This CDR3 spans 15 amino acids. Deletions cut 2 bases from V and 12 bases from J, with 20 bases between. The germline V gene encodes CDR1 LGHNA and CDR2 YNFKEQ. CDR3 residues: CASSQKGTDFIGQFF. The CDR3 coding sequence is TGTGCCAGCAGCCAAAAAGGGACTGACTTTATTGGGCAGTTCTTC.

The chain links TRBV7-6 to TRBJ2-3, with TRBD2 matching over 9 bases. CDR1 and CDR2 (germline): SGHVS, FNYEAQ. Trimming at V came to 6 bases and at J to 5 bases, leaving 12 bases not matched to a gene. The CDR3 runs to 16 residues. This chain's CDR3 is CASSPAAGGPLDTQYF. CDR3 in DNA: TGTGCCAGCAGTCCTGCGGCGGGAGGGCCGTTAGATACGCAGTATTTT.

Only one count was recorded for this clone. Sequence at one end of the junction differs from germline and may be a read error. The chain recombines TRBV19 with TRBJ1-5; weak D call: TRBD1 (6 bases). Germline V gene data show CDR1 as LNHDA and CDR2 as SQIVND (reference sequence). CDR3 size: 13 residues. In nucleotides, the CDR3 is TGTGCCAGTAGTATGATAGGACAGCCAACTCCAGCCTTT. It is translated as CASSMIGQPTPAF.

There are many counts of this clone. The V call is TRBV18, the J call TRBJ2-7; 11 nucleotides line up with TRBD2. J lost 4 bases, V lost 3 bases, and 2 bases had no gene match. Per germline, CDR1 KGHSH and CDR2 LQKENI. CDR3 length: 14 amino acids. The CDR3 here is CASSPSSGRYEQYF. CDR3 in DNA: TGTGCCAGCTCACCTTCTAGCGGGAGGTACGAGCAGTACTTC. The full variable domain, its missing parts supplied by reference TRBV18 and TRBJ2-7, is NAGVMQNPRHLVRRRGQEARLRCSPMKGHSHVYWYRQLPEEGLKFMVYLQKENIIDESGMPKERFSAEFPKEGPSILRIQQVVRGDSAAYFCASSPSSGRYEQYFGPGTRLTVT.

The chain combines TRBV4-1 with TRBJ2-2; TRBD1 agrees at 10 bases. From germline, CDR1 is MGHRA and CDR2 YSYEKL. V trimming: 3 bases; J trimming: 5 bases; junction bases outside the gene matches: 12. The CDR3 loop spans 18 amino acids. CDR3 protein: CASSHDSRDRGRTGELFF. The DNA of the CDR3 is TGCGCCAGCAGCCACGATTCGAGGGACAGGGGTCGTACCGGGGAGCTGTTTTTT.

The genes are TRBV7-3 and TRBJ2-5; 8 positions match TRBD1. CDR1 SGHTA and CDR2 FQGTGA come from the germline V gene. This CDR3 is built from 16 residues. Trimming removed 0 bases from V and 6 bases from J; junction bases left unmatched: 9. The CDR3 region is CASSLTSTGVGQTQYF. DNA for the CDR3: TGTGCCAGCAGCTTAACCTCGACAGGGGTCGGACAGACCCAGTACTTC. Using reference TRBV7-3 and TRBJ2-5 for the parts outside the CDR3, the full variable domain is GAGVSQTPSNKVTEKGKYVELRCDPISGHTALYWYRQSLGQGPEFLIYFQGTGAADDSGLPNDRFFAVRPEGSVSTLKIQRTERGDSAVYLCASSLTSTGVGQTQYFGPGTRLLVL.

The chain combines TRBV11-3 with TRBJ2-1, with 8 bases that match TRBD2. There are 16 residues in the CDR3. The V segment lost 2 bases and the J segment 2 bases; nucleotides outside the gene matches: 5. CDR1 is SGHNT and CDR2 is YENEEA in the germline V gene. The CDR3 coding sequence is TGTGCCAGCAGCTTATGGCGGGAGGTTCCCTACAATGAGCAGTTCTTC. This sequence encodes CASSLWREVPYNEQFF.

This chain links TRBV19 with TRBJ2-1; 8 nucleotides line up with TRBD2. V was pared by 1 base and J by 7 bases, with 6 bases of the junction left unmatched. Germline CDR1 reads LNHDA; CDR2 reads SQIVND (reference sequence). The CDR3 runs to 15 residues. The CDR3 bases are TGTGCCAGTAGTATAGGAGCGGGAGTCGCTAATGAGCAGTTCTTC. Amino acids: CASSIGAGVANEQFF.

The rearrangement joins TRBV5-5 to TRBJ1-2, with 9 bases identical to TRBD1. The CDR3 spans 16 residues. After removal of 0 bases from V and 5 bases from J, the junction contained 8 bases not matched to a gene. Germline CDR1 and CDR2: SGHKS and YYEKEE (reference sequence). The CDR3 reads CASSLGGGQGRYGYTF. The DNA for the CDR3 is TGTGCCAGCAGCTTGGGTGGTGGACAGGGGCGTTATGGCTACACCTTC.

The chain carries TRBV6-5 and TRBJ1-4; TRBD1 matches at 8 bases. The V gene end was trimmed by 6 bases and the J gene end by 6 bases; junction bases not matched to a gene: 9. The CDR3 totals 15 residues. Germline V gives CDR1 MNHEY, CDR2 SVGAGI. In DNA form, the CDR3 reads TGTGCCAGCAGGTCCTTCAGGGGGCAAGATGAAAAACTGTTTTTT. It encodes CASRSFRGQDEKLFF.

This clone was seen a single time. The gene calls are TRBV28 and TRBJ2-5; 11 bases match TRBD1. Looked up from germline, CDR1 is MDHEN and CDR2 is SYDVKM. Losses at the gene ends were 3 bases for V and 5 bases for J; bases not matched to a gene: 5. This CDR3 is 15 amino acids long. The CDR3 coding sequence is TGTGCCAGCAGTTTTTCGGACAGGGGGCTGGAGACCCAGTACTTC. Its translation: CASSFSDRGLETQYF.

V usage is TRBV5-1 and J usage is TRBJ1-4; D call uncertain. Per germline, CDR1 SGHRS and CDR2 YFSETQ. This CDR3 region has 14 residues. V lost 2 bases to trimming and J lost 0 bases, with 5 bases between them. The CDR3 DNA follows: TGCGCCAGCAGCTTAACACCAACTAATGAAAAACTGTTTTTT. Its translation is CASSLTPTNEKLFF.

This clone was seen a handful of times. The chain joins TRBV10-3 to TRBJ2-1, with D possibly TRBD2 on 6 matching bases. Trimming cost V 4 bases and J 6 bases, with 16 bases left between them. Germline V lookup: CDR1 ENHRY, CDR2 SYGVKD. This CDR3 comprises 15 residues. The CDR3 DNA sequence: TGTGCCATCAGTGGGAAGGAGGGTGACTTCAATGAGCAGTTCTTC. It yields the protein CAISGKEGDFNEQFF.

CDR3 DNA: TGTGCCAGCAGTTCCAGGGTAAACTCCTACGAGCAGTACTTC. Translation gives CASSSRVNSYEQYF. V gene TRBV28 combines with J gene TRBJ2-7; possible D gene TRBD1, 5 bases. The CDR3 contains 14 residues. CDR1 MDHEN and CDR2 SYDVKM come from the germline V gene. Trimming took 4 bases from V and 0 from J, leaving 10 bases between them. The complete variable domain, with remaining parts taken from reference TRBV28 and TRBJ2-7, reads DVKVTQSSRYLVKRTGEKVFLECVQDMDHENMFWYRQDPGLGLRLIYFSYDVKMKEKGDIPEGYSVSREKKERFSLILESASTNQTSMYLCASSSRVNSYEQYFGPGTRLTVT.

This clone was recorded only once. Its ends do not fully match the called genes, so a read error is possible. CDR3 protein: CASSLYSSANAGELFF. The CDR3 coding sequence is TGTGCCAGCAGCTTATATAGTAGCGCGAACGCCGGGGAGCTGTTTTTT. The chain joins TRBV7-3 to TRBJ2-2; D may be TRBD2 (5 bases). This CDR3 is 16 amino acids long. CDR1 SGHTA and CDR2 FQGTGA come from the germline V gene.

The chain recombines TRBV6-5 with TRBJ2-1; D call uncertain. The CDR3 length is 14 residues. Trimming cost V 6 bases and J 3 bases, with 12 bases left between them. CDR1 is MNHEY and CDR2 is SVGAGI in the germline V gene. CDR3 sequence reads: CASSPLRGYNEQFF. The CDR3 DNA sequence: TGTGCCAGCAGCCCCTTACGAGGCTACAATGAGCAGTTCTTC.

The V and J genes are TRBV4-1 and TRBJ1-1; D may be TRBD1 (5 bases). This CDR3 contains 15 residues. V lost 4 bases and J lost 4, with 16 bases in between. Germline assignment: CDR1 MGHRA and CDR2 YSYEKL. The CDR3 coding sequence is TGCGCCAGCAGCCGAGGCCATGGGGGGGGCACTGAAGCTTTCTTT. As protein: CASSRGHGGGTEAFF.

CDR3 sequence (DNA): TGTGCCAGCAGCTTAGAGGGTCGGGGTCATCAGCCCCAGCATTTT. It encodes CASSLEGRGHQPQHF. The chain recombines TRBV7-9 with TRBJ1-5, with D uncertain. Germline V gene sequence: CDR1 SEHNR, CDR2 FQNEAQ (reference sequence). This CDR3 contains 15 residues. Trimming took 1 base from V and 5 from J, leaving 12 bases between them.

This clone was seen only once. The V gene is TRBV11-2, the J gene TRBJ1-1; 7 nucleotides line up with TRBD1. The germline V gene has CDR1 SGHAT and CDR2 FQNNGV. There are 15 residues in the CDR3. V was clipped by 1 base and J by 0 bases; unmatched bases: 2. CDR3 residues: CASSLAGQLNTEAFF. As DNA, the CDR3 is TGTGCCAGCAGCTTAGCGGGACAGCTGAACACTGAAGCTTTCTTT. Looking up the rest from reference TRBV11-2 and TRBJ1-1 gives the full variable domain: EAGVAQSPRYKIIEKRQSVAFWCNPISGHATLYWYQQILGQGPKLLIQFQNNGVVDDSQLPKDRFSAERLKGVDSTLKIQPAKLEDSAVYLCASSLAGQLNTEAFFGQGTRLTVV.